This T cell receptor beta chain was captured by sequencing in a study of cytomegalovirus exposure and HLA in healthy donors. PCR primers comprised 60 Vbeta and 13 Jbeta primers. The repertoire was sequenced with immunoSEQ multiplex PCR; TCRdb's copy has only in-frame clones and lacks some. The profile shows about 160,000 clones, over 75% of them singletons. About this clone: No antigen is known for it.

Germline lookup yields CDR1 SQVTM and CDR2 ANQGSEA. This CDR3 is 15 amino acids long. V was pared by 4 bases and J by 0 bases, with 12 bases between. Study-wide points: In an earlier analysis, most TCR beta V segments were productive about 87% or about 30% of the time.

V is TRBV29-1 and J is TRBJ1-4; D unresolved. The specimen sequenced was PBMCs. The receptor was isolated from a woman between 50 and 59 years old in good health and CMV-seropositive. The CDR3 spells CSVGRGGATNEKLFF. CDR3 nucleotide sequence: TGCAGCGTTGGGCGCGGTGGTGCAACTAATGAAAAACTGTTTTTT.